The source of this T cell receptor beta chain is a study of blood T cells in healthy people across ages. A second PCR of 7 to 11 cycles used a sample-barcoded 5' primer and a J-beta primer mix. TCRdb analysed the 5' RACE reads with MiXCR anew, one entry per CDR3 protein. The data hold about 1,500,000 distinct CDR3 sequences, with 25% to 30% observed a single time. V lost 6 bases to trimming and J lost 2 bases, with 17 bases between them. The CDR3 has 15 amino acids. Sample: blood. The chain links TRBV12-3 or TRBV12-4 to TRBJ2-7; D may correspond to TRBD1 or TRBD2 (5 bases each). The clonotype comes from a young woman in good health. The CDR3 sequence is CASSYGTVSAYEQYF. The CDR3 DNA reads as TGTGCCAGCAGCTACGGGACGGTGAGTGCCTACGAGCAGTACTTC.